This T cell receptor (beta chain) emerged from a study of blood T cell repertoires in COVID-19. Study-wide background: Researchers got acute and convalescent COVID-19 samples from the United States, Italy and Spain. Sources were T cells, B-cell-depleted T cells, or PBMCs; the material itself was cDNA or gDNA.

In the case of this clone: Germline and junction disagree at one end, which may indicate a read error.

Study processing details: Counts of nucleated cells, estimated from reference gene primer amplification, were obtained. TCRdb's copy holds only in-frame clones and misses some; the assay was immunoSEQ multiplex PCR. Clonal size and the V and J genes are those of that table, whereas D and trimming came from the DNA. The data show some 130,000 clones, 80% to 90% seen once. Germline V lookup: CDR1 DFQATT, CDR2 SNEGSKA (reference sequence). The CDR3 runs 13 residues. The sequenced sample consisted of peripheral blood. The chain employs TRBV20-1 and TRBJ1-1; D possibly corresponds to TRBD1 (5 bases). This clonotype originated in a woman aged 55-75 years with acute or convalescent COVID-19. The CDR3 loop is CSASRGGSTGAFF. The DNA for the CDR3 is TGCAGTGCTAGTCGGGGGGGGAGTACTGGAGCTTTCTTT.